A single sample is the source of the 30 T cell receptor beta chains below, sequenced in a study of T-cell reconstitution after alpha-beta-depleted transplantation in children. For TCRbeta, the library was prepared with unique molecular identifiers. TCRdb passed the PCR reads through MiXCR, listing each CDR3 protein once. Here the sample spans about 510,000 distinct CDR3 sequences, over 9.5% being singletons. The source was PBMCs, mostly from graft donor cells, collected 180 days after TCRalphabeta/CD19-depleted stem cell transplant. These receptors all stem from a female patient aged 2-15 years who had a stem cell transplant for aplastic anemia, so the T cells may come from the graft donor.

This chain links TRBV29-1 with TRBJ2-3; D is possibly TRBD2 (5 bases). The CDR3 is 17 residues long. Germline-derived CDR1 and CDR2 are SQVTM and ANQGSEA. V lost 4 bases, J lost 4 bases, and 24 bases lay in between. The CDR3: CSVGSLLAGQIPDTQYF. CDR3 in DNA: TGCAGCGTTGGGTCCCTTCTTGCGGGTCAGATCCCAGATACGCAGTATTTT.

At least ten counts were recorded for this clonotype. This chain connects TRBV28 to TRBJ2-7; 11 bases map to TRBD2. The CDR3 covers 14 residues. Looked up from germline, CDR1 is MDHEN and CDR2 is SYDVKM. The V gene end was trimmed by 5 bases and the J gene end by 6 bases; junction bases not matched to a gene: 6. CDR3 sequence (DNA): TGTGCCAGCAGTCTCACTAGCGGGAGTAGCGAGCAGTACGTC. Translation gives CASSLTSGSSEQYV.

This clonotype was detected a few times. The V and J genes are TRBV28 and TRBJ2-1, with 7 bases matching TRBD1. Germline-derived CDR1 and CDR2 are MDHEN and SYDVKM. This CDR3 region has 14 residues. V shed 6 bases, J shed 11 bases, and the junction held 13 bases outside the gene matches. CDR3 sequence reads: CASSTQGRGMKQFF. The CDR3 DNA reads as TGTGCCAGCAGCACCCAGGGCAGGGGGATGAAGCAGTTCTTC.

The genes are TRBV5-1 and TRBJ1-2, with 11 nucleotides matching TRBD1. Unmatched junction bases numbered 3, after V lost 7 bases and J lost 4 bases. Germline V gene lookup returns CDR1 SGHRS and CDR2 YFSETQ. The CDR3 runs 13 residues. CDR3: CASGDRGTYGYTF. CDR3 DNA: TGCGCCAGCGGGGACAGGGGGACCTATGGCTACACCTTC.

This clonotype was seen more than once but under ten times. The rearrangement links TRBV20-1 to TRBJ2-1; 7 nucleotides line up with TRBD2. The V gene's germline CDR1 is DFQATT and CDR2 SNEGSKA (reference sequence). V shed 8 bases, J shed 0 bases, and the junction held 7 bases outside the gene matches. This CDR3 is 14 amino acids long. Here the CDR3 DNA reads TGCAGTATTAGGGAGGGGAGCTCCTACAATGAGCAGTTCTTC. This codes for CSIREGSSYNEQFF.

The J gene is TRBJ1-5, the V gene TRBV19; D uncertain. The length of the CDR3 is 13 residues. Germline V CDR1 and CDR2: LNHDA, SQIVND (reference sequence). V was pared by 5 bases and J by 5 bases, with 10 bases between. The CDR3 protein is CASSRRTYQPQHF. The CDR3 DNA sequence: TGTGCCAGTAGTCGACGGACCTATCAGCCCCAGCATTTT.

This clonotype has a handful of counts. In nucleotides, the CDR3 is TGTGCCAGCAGCTTCCCCCGAGGCCCCCCAGATACGCAGTATTTT. This encodes CASSFPRGPPDTQYF. The chain joins TRBV7-9 to TRBJ2-3; D ambiguous. CDR3 length equals 15 residues. CDR1 SEHNR and CDR2 FQNEAQ come from the germline V gene (reference sequence). Deletions cut 3 bases from V and 4 bases from J, with 14 bases between.

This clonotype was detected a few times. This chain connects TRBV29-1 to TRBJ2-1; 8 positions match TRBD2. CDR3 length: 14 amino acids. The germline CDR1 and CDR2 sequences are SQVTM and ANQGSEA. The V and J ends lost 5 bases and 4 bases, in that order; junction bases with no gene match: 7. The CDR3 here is CSVPTSETYNEQFF. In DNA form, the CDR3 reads TGCAGCGTTCCGACTAGCGAGACTTACAATGAGCAGTTCTTC.

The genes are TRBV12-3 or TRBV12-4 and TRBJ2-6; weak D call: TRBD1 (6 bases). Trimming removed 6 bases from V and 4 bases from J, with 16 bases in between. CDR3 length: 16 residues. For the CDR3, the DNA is TGTGCCAGCAGACGACGACAGGACCTGGGGGCCAACGTCCTGACTTTC. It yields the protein CASRRRQDLGANVLTF.

The CDR3 reads CASSLEAADSYEQYF. The CDR3 coding sequence is TGCGCCAGCAGCCTTGAGGCGGCGGACTCCTACGAGCAGTACTTC. This chain joins TRBV4-3 and TRBJ2-7; D ambiguous. CDR3 length: 15 residues. Germline V gives CDR1 LGHNA, CDR2 YSLEER. Trimming took off 4 bases at V and 0 bases at J, with 13 bases between the two ends.

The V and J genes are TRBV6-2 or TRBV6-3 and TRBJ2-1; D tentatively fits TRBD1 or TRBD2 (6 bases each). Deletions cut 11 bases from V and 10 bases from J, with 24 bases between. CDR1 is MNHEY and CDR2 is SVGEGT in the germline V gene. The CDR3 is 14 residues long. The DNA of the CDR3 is TGTGCCCACAGAGGAGGGGGAGCCTTCTCGGAGCAGTTCTTC. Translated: CAHRGGGAFSEQFF.

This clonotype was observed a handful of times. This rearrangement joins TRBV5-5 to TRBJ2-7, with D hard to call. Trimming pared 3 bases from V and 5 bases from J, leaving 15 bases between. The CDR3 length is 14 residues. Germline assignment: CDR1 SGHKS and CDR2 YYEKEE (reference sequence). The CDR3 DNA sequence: TGTGCCAGCAGCTACAATTTTGAGAGGAACGAGCAGTACTTC. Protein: CASSYNFERNEQYF.

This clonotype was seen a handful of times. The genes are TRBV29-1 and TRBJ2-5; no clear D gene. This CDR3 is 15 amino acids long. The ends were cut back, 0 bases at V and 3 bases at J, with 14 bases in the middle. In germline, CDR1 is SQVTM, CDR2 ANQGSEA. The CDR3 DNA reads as TGCAGCGTTGAAGATAGGGCCAAAGTAGAAGAGACCCAGTACTTC. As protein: CSVEDRAKVEETQYF.

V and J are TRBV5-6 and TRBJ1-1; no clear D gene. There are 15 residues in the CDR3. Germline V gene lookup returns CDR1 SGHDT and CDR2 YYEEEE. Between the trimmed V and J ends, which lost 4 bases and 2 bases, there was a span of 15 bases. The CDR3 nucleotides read TGTGCCAGCAGCCCGGGCGCGGGTGCCAACACTGAAGCTTTCTTT. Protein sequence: CASSPGAGANTEAFF.

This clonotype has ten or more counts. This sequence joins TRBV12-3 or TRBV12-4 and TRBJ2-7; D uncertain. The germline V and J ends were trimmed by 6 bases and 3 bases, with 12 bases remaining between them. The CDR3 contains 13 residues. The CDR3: CASSQDGGYEQYF. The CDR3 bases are TGTGCCAGCAGCCAGGATGGTGGCTACGAGCAGTACTTC.

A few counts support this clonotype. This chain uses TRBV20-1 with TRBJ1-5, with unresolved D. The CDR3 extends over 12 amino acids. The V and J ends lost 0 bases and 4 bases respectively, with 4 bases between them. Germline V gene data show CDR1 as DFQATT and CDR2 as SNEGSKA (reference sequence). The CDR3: CSARESNQPQHF. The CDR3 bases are TGCAGTGCTAGAGAGAGTAATCAGCCCCAGCATTTT.

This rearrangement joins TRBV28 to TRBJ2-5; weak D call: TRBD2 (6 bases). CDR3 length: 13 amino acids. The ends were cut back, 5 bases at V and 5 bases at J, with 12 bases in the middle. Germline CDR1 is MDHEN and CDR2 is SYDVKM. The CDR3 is CASSDRDSETQYF. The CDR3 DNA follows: TGTGCCAGCAGTGACCGGGACTCTGAGACCCAGTACTTC.

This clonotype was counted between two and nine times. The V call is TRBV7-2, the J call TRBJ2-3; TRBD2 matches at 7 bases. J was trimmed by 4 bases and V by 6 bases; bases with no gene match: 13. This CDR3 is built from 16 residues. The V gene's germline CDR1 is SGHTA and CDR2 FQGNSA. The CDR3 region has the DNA TGTGCCAGCAGGAACAAAGCTGGCAGCGGGGCAGATACGCAGTATTTT. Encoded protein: CASRNKAGSGADTQYF.

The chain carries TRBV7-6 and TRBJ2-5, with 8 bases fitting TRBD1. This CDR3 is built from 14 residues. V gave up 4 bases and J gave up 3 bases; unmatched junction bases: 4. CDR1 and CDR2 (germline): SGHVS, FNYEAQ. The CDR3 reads CASSWGQEKETQYF. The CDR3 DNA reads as TGTGCCAGCAGCTGGGGACAGGAGAAAGAGACCCAGTACTTC.

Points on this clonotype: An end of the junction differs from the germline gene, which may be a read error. Here the CDR3 reads CTSSYGDREPSGANVLTF. CDR3 DNA sequence: TGTACCAGCAGTTATGGCGACAGGGAGCCCTCTGGGGCCAACGTCCTGACTTTC. The chain carries TRBV3-1 and TRBJ2-6; 7 nucleotides align to TRBD1. The CDR3 has 18 amino acids. Looked up from germline, CDR1 is LGHDT and CDR2 is YNNKEL (reference sequence).

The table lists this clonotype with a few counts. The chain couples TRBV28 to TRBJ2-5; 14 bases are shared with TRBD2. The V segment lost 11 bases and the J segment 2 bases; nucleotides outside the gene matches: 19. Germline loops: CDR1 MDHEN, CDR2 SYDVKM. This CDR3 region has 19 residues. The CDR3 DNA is TGTGCCGTGGCCAATCCAGGGGGACTAGCGGGAGTCGGGCAAGAGACCCAGTACTTC. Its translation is CAVANPGGLAGVGQETQYF. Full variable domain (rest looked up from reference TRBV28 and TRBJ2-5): DVKVTQSSRYLVKRTGEKVFLECVQDMDHENMFWYRQDPGLGLRLIYFSYDVKMKEKGDIPEGYSVSREKKERFSLILESASTNQTSMYLCAVANPGGLAGVGQETQYFGPGTRLLVL.

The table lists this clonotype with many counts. CDR3 sequence: CSAAGRGHRTQYF. In DNA form, the CDR3 reads TGCAGTGCCGCCGGGCGGGGGCATCGGACGCAGTATTTT. The chain carries TRBV20-1 and TRBJ2-3, with D possibly TRBD2 on 7 matching bases. The CDR3 contains 13 residues. The V and J ends lost 6 bases and 9 bases respectively, with 19 bases between them. CDR1 is DFQATT and CDR2 is SNEGSKA in the germline V gene (reference sequence).

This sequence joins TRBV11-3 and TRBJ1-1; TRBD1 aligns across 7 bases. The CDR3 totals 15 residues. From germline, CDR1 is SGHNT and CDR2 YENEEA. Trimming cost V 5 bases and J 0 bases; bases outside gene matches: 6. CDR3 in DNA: TGTGCCAGCAGCCGACAGGGACCCTTGAACACTGAAGCTTTCTTT. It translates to CASSRQGPLNTEAFF.

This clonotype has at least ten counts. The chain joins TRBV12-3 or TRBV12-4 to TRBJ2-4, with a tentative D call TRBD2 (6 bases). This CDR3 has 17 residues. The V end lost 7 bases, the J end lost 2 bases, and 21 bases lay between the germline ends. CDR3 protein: CASTRGAGWASKNIQYF. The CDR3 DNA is TGTGCCAGCACTCGAGGGGCGGGGTGGGCTTCCAAAAACATTCAGTACTTC.

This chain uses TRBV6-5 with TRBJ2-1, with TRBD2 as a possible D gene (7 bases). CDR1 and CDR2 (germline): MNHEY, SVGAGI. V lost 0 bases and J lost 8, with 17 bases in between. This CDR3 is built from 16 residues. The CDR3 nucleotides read TGTGCCAGCAGTTACTCAATTGGGCGGGGGCTCGATGAGCAGTTCTTC. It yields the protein CASSYSIGRGLDEQFF.

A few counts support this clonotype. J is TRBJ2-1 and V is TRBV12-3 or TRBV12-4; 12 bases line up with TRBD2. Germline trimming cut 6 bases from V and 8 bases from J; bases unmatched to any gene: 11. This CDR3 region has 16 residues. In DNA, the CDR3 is TGTGCCAGCAGCCCACTTCGACTAGCGGGAGTTTATGAGCAGTTCTTC. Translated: CASSPLRLAGVYEQFF.

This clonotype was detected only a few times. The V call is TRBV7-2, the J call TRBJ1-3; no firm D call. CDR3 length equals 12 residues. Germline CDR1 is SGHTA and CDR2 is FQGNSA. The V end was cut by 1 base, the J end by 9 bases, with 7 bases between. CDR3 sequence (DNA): TGTGCCAGCAGCTTAGAGGTCTCCACCATATATTTT. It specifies CASSLEVSTIYF.

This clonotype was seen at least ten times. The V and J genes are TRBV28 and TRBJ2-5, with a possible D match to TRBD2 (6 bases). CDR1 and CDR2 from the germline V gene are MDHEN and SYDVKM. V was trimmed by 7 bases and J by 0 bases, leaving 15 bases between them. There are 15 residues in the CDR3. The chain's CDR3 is CASTPGLANQETQYF. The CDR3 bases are TGTGCCAGCACCCCCGGGCTAGCGAACCAAGAGACCCAGTACTTC.

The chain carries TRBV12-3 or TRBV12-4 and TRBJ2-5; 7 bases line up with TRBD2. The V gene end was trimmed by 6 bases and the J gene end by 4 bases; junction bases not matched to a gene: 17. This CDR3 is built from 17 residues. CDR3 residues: CASSPQWGLPSGETQYF. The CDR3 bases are TGTGCCAGCAGCCCACAGTGGGGACTACCCAGTGGAGAGACCCAGTACTTC.

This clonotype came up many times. DNA of the CDR3: TGTGCCAGCAGGGTAGGGGAGGGGTACTACAATGAGCAGTTCTTC. Amino acids: CASRVGEGYYNEQFF. The chain couples TRBV6-5 to TRBJ2-1, with TRBD2 matching 7 bases. CDR1 and CDR2 from the germline V gene are MNHEY and SVGAGI. The V gene end was trimmed by 6 bases and the J gene end by 3 bases; junction bases not matched to a gene: 8. This CDR3 has 15 amino acids.